This T cell receptor (beta chain) originates from a study of control samples from healthy donors and cancer patients. This CDR3 is built from 13 residues. Trimming took off 2 bases at V and 1 base at J, with 5 bases between the two ends. The germline V gene has CDR1 MDHEN and CDR2 SYDVKM. The method was immunoSEQ multiplex PCR; TCRdb's version includes in-frame clones alone and lacks a portion of them. The sample contains more than 95,000 clones, more than 85% of which appear only once. The chain recombines TRBV28 with TRBJ1-2; D ambiguous. Sequenced input: blood. The TCR originated in a man aged 25 to 40 in good health. The CDR3 sequence is CASSLGNNYGYTF. DNA for the CDR3: TGTGCCAGCAGTTTAGGGAATAACTATGGCTACACCTTC.